This is a list of T cell receptor beta chains from one sample in a study of blood T cell repertoires in COVID-19. TCRdb's copy holds only in-frame clones and misses some; the assay was immunoSEQ multiplex PCR. Here the sample spans about 120,000 clones, approximately 83% being singletons. What was sequenced was peripheral blood. The origin of the receptors is a man between 60 and 75 years old with acute or convalescent COVID-19. The CDR3 runs from the conserved cysteine through the conserved F or W. A D gene is named only where the DNA matches it firmly. Clone size, where shown, is once, few, many, or a class for clones that have expanded.

>NA|TRBJ2-2|TRBV19|NA
TGTGCCAGTAGGGGTATAGGGGGCACCGGGGAGCTGTTTTTT
CASRGIGGTGELFF
>NA|TRBJ1-2|TRBV20-1|once
TGCAGTGCTAGTCTTCCGAGGTCTAGTGGCTACACCTTC
CSASLPRSSGYTF
>NA|TRBJ2-3|TRBV4-1|NA
TGCGCCAGCAGCAGGGGTGACAGTCCCCGCACAGATACGCAGTATTTT
CASSRGDSPRTDTQYF
>TRBD1|TRBJ1-5|TRBV10-3|NA
TGTGCCATCAGTGAGGACAGGGTTCAGCCCCAGCATTTT
CAISEDRVQPQHF
>TRBD1|TRBJ1-6|TRBV6-6|NA
TGTGCCAGCAGCACGGGACAGGGCGGTTCGGGGTCACCCCTCCACTTT
CASSTGQGGSGSPLHF
>NA|TRBJ2-1|TRBV20-1|once
TGCAGTGCTAGTCCCGAGATCTACAATGAGCAGTTCTTC
CSASPEIYNEQFF
>TRBD1|TRBJ1-5|TRBV5-8|NA
TGTGCCAGCAGCTTGGGGCAGGGGGCTTGGTATCAGCCCCAGCATTTT
CASSLGQGAWYQPQHF
>NA|TRBJ1-2|TRBV19|NA
TGTGCCAGTAGTAAAGGGGGTAAGGGAGGCTACACCTTC
CASSKGGKGGYTF
>NA|TRBJ2-1|TRBV7-3|NA
TGTGCCAGCAGCTTTGGACGGGAGTGGGATGAGCAGTTCTTC
CASSFGREWDEQFF
>TRBD1|TRBJ2-1|TRBV28|NA
TGTGCCAGCAGTTCCCCGGCGAGACAGGGTGTAAATGAGCAGTTCTTC
CASSSPARQGVNEQFF
>NA|TRBJ2-6|TRBV6-2/TRBV6-3|NA
TGTGCCAGCAGGCCTACAGGGAACTCTGGGGCCAACGTCCTGACTTTC
CASRPTGNSGANVLTF
>NA|TRBJ2-5|TRBV6-4|NA
TGTGCCAGCAGTGAGTACGGGGTTCGACAAGAGACCCAGTACTTC
CASSEYGVRQETQYF
>NA|TRBJ1-5|TRBV23-1|NA
TGCGCCAGCAGTCAATCTGGTACAGACAATCAGCCCCAGCATTTT
CASSQSGTDNQPQHF
>NA|TRBJ1-5|TRBV28|NA
TGTGCCAGCAGTCTATCCCAGGGCAGATCTTATAGCAATCAGCCCCAGCATTTT
CASSLSQGRSYSNQPQHF
>NA|TRBJ2-4|TRBV19|NA
TGTGCCAGTAGTATCTGGGGCAGCCCTCTAGCCAAAAACATTCAGTACTTC
CASSIWGSPLAKNIQYF
>NA|TRBJ1-5|TRBV7-8|NA
TGTGCCAGCAGCTTACGGCCAGGGGTTCAGCCCCAGCATTTT
CASSLRPGVQPQHF
>TRBD1|TRBJ2-4|TRBV24-1|NA
TGTGCCACCAGTGAAAGTCCCGGGACAGGGAGAAACATTCAGTACTTC
CATSESPGTGRNIQYF
>TRBD2|TRBJ2-2|TRBV2|many
TGTGCCAGCACCCCTCTTAGCGGGGGCGGCGGGGAGCTGTTTTTT
CASTPLSGGGGELFF
>TRBD1|TRBJ2-7|TRBV15|NA
TGTGCCACTAAGAAAGGACAGGGCGGCTCCTACGAGCAGTACTTC
CATKKGQGGSYEQYF
>TRBD2|TRBJ2-1|TRBV6-1|NA
TGTGCCACGGGACTAGCGAGATACAATGAGCAGTTCTTC
CATGLARYNEQFF
>NA|TRBJ2-2|TRBV11-3|NA
TGTGCCAGCAGCGCTACCCTGACCGGGGAGCTGTTTTTT
CASSATLTGELFF
>NA|TRBJ2-7|TRBV6-5|NA
TGTGCCAGCACCTCCTTCTACGAGCAGTACTTC
CASTSFYEQYF
>TRBD1|TRBJ1-2|TRBV16|few
TGTGCCAGCAGCCCCTGGGGGACAGGGACCCTAGGAGACTATGGCTACACCTTC
CASSPWGTGTLGDYGYTF
>NA|TRBJ2-5|TRBV3-1/TRBV3-2|NA
TGTGCCAGCAGCCAAGGAGTTTCAGGGAAAGAGACCCAGTACTTC
CASSQGVSGKETQYF
>TRBD1|TRBJ1-2|TRBV28|NA
TGTGCCAGCTCGACAGGGGGCCCCTCTAACTATGGCTACACCTTC
CASSTGGPSNYGYTF
>NA|TRBJ1-5|TRBV30|NA
TGTGCCTGGAGTCCGGGCAAGGGGCAGCCCCAGCATTTT
CAWSPGKGQPQHF
>TRBD2|TRBJ2-2|TRBV24-1|NA
TGTGCCACCAGTGGCACCCGGGACGAGGGACTAGCGGGAGGTACCGGGGAGCTGTTTTTT
CATSGTRDEGLAGGTGELFF
>NA|TRBJ1-2|TRBV5-1|NA
TGCGCCAGCAGCTTGGCCCCGGGAAACTATGGCTACACCTTC
CASSLAPGNYGYTF
>NA|TRBJ2-7|TRBV6-6|NA
TGTGCCAGCAGTTACTCGGGACTCATGTACGAGCAGTACTTC
CASSYSGLMYEQYF
>NA|TRBJ1-1|TRBV29-1|NA
TGCAGCGTTGAAATGGGGGCCCCTGAAGCTTTCTTT
CSVEMGAPEAFF
>NA|TRBJ1-3|TRBV5-4|few
TGTGCCAGCAGCTTGGGACATGGAAACACCATATATTTT
CASSLGHGNTIYF
>NA|TRBJ1-5|TRBV27|NA
TGTGCCAGCAGTTTGAACCGCTGGGAGGGCCAGCCCCAGCATTTT
CASSLNRWEGQPQHF
>NA|TRBJ1-1|TRBV5-1|NA
TGCGCCAGCAGCTCATGGCTGGTCCAGGGTCCGACTGAAACTTTCTTT
CASSSWLVQGPTETFF
>NA|TRBJ1-5|TRBV27|NA
TGTGCCAGCAGGGGTACAGGGATGCTGGGCAATCAGCCCCAGCATTTT
CASRGTGMLGNQPQHF
>NA|TRBJ1-1|TRBV9|medium-sized
TGTGCCAGCAGCGCCGGCGGGGGTAATGAAGCTTTCTTT
CASSAGGGNEAFF
>NA|TRBJ2-3|TRBV3-1/TRBV3-2|NA
TGTGCCAGCAGCTCTCGTATAGTGACAGATACGCAGTATTTT
CASSSRIVTDTQYF
>NA|TRBJ2-3|TRBV28|NA
TGTGCCAGCGGGGCCCCGGGACTCAACACAGATACGCAGTATTTT
CASGAPGLNTDTQYF